Sequencing of this T cell receptor (beta chain) was carried out in a study of shared clonotypes between healthy human individuals. This CDR3 has 17 residues. Selected positively for CCR7 and CD45RO-negative, naive CD8 cells excluded terminally differentiated effector memory CD45RA+ cells. A word on this clone: Its antigen is as yet unknown.

The repertoire was sequenced with immunoSEQ multiplex PCR; TCRdb's copy has only in-frame clones and lacks some. The sample records more than 2 million clones, about 93% being singletons. Study-level points and caveats: Sharing across four donors was seen in 4% to 5% of naive CD4 clonotypes.

Source material: naive CD8+ T cells from PBMCs. The receptor comes from a man between 18 and 29 years old in good health. Some clones in this sample may be carry-over from other donors' samples. The rearrangement links TRBV21-1 to TRBJ2-7; TRBD1 was called by the table and not checked on the DNA. TRBV21-1 is recorded as a pseudogene. CDR3 nucleotide sequence: TGTGCCAGCAGCAAAATGGGTGAGACAGGGGCATGGTACGAGCAGTACTTC. Amino acids: CASSKMGETGAWYEQYF.